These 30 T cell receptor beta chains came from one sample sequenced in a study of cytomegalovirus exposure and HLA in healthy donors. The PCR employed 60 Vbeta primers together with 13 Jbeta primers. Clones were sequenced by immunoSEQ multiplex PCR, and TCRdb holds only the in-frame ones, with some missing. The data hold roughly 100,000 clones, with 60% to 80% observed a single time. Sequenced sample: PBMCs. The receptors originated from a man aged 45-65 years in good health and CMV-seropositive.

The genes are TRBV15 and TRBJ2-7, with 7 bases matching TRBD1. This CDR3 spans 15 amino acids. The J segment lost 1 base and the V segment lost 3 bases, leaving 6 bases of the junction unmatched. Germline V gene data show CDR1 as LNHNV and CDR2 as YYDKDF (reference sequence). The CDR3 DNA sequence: TGTGCCACCAGCAGGATAAACAGGGGATCCTACGAGCAGTACTTC. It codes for CATSRINRGSYEQYF.

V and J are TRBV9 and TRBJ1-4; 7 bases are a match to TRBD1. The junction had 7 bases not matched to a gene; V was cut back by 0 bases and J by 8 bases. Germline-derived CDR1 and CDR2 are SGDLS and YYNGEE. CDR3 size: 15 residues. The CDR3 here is CASSVDGQGGEKLFF. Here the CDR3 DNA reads TGTGCCAGCAGCGTAGACGGGCAGGGGGGCGAAAAACTGTTTTTT. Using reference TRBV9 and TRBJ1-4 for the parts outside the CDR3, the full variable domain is DSGVTQTPKHLITATGQRVTLRCSPRSGDLSVYWYQQSLDQGLQFLIQYYNGEERAKGNILERFSAQQFPDLHSELNLSSLELGDSALYFCASSVDGQGGEKLFFGSGTQLSVL.

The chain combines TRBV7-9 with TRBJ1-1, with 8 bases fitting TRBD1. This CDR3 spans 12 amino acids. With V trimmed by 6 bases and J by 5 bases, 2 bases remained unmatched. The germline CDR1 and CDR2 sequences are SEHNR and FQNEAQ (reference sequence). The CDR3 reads CASSHRGTEAFF. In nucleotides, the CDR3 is TGTGCCAGCAGTCACAGGGGGACTGAAGCTTTCTTT.

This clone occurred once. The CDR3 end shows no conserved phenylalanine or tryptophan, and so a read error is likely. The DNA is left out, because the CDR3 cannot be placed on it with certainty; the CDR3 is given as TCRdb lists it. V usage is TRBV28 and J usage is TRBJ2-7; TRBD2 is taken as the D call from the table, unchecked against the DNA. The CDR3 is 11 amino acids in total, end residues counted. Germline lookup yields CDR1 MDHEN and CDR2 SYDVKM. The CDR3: CASSLGVGEES.

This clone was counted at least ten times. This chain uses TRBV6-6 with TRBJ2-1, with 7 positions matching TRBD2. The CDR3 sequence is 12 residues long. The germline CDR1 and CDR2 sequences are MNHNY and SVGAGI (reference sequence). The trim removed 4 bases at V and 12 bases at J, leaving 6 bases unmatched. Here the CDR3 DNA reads TGTGCCAGCAGTTCCCGCGGGGGTGCGCAGTTCTTC. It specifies CASSSRGGAQFF.

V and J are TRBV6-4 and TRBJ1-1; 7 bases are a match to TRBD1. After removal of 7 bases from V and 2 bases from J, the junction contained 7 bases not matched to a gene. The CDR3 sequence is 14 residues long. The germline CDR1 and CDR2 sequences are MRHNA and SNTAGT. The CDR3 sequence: CASKGDRANTEAFF. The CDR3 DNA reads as TGTGCCAGCAAAGGGGACAGAGCCAACACTGAAGCTTTCTTT.

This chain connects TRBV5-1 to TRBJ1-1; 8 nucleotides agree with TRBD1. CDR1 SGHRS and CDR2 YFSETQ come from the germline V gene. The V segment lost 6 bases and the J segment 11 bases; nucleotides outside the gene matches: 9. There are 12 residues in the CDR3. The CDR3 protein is CASTPDRVGAFF. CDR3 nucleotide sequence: TGCGCCAGCACCCCGGACAGGGTGGGCGCTTTCTTT. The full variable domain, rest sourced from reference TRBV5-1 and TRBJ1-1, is KAGVTQTPRYLIKTRGQQVTLSCSPISGHRSVSWYQQTPGQGLQFLFEYFSETQRNKGNFPGRFSGRQFSNSRSEMNVSTLELGDSALYLCASTPDRVGAFFGQGTRLTVV.

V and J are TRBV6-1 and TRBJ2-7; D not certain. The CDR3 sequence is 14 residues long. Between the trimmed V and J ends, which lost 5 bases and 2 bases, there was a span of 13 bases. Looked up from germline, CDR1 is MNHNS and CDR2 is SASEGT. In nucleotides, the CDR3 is TGTGCCAGCAGTTTACCGGGTCTACCCTACGAGCAGTACTTC. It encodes CASSLPGLPYEQYF.

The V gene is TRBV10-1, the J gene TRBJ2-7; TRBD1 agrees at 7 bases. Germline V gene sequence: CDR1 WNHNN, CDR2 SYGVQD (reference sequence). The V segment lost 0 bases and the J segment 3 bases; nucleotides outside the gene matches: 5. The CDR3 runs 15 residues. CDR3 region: CASSESRTGFYEQYF. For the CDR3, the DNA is TGCGCCAGCAGTGAGTCAAGGACAGGATTCTACGAGCAGTACTTC.

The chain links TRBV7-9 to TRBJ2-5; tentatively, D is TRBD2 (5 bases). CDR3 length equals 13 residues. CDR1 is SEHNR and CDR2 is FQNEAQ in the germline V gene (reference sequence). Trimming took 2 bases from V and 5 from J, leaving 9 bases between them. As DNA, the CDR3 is TGTGCCAGCAGCTTAATACTAGGGGAGACCCAGTACTTC. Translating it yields CASSLILGETQYF.

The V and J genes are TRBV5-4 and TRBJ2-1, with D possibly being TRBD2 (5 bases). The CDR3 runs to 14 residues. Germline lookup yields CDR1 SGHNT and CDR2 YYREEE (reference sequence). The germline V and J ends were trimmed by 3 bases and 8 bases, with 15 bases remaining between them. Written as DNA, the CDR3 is TGTGCCAGCAGCTGGGAGCGCCTCCTGGATGAGCAGTTCTTC. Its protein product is CASSWERLLDEQFF.

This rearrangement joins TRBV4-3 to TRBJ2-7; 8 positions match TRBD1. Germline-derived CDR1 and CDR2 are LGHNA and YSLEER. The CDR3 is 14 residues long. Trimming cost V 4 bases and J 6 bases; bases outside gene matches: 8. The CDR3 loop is CASSPGQGGGEQYF. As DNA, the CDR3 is TGCGCCAGCAGCCCTGGACAGGGTGGGGGCGAGCAGTACTTC.

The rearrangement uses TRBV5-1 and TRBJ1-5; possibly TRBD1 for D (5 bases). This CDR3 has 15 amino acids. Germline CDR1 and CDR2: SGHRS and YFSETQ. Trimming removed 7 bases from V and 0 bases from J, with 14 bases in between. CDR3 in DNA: TGCGCCAGCGAACAGGAGGGAGTTAGCAATCAGCCCCAGCATTTT. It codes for CASEQEGVSNQPQHF.

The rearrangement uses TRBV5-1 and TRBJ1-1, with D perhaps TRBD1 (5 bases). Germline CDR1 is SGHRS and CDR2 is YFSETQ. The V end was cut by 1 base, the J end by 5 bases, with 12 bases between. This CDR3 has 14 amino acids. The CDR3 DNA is TGCGCCAGCAGCTTGTGGCAGGGTAGTACTGAAGCTTTCTTT. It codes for CASSLWQGSTEAFF.

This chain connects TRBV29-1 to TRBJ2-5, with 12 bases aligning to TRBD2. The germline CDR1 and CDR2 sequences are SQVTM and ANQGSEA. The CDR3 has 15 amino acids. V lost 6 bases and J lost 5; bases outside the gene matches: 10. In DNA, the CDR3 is TGCAGCGTGGACCTGACTAGCGGGAGTTTCGAGACCCAGTACTTC. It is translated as CSVDLTSGSFETQYF.

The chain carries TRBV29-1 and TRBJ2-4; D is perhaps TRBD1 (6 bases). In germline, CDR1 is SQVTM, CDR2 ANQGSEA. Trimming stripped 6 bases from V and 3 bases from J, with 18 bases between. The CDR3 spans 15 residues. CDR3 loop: CSVGALGFGKNIQYF. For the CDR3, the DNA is TGCAGCGTGGGGGCTTTGGGGTTCGGCAAAAACATTCAGTACTTC.

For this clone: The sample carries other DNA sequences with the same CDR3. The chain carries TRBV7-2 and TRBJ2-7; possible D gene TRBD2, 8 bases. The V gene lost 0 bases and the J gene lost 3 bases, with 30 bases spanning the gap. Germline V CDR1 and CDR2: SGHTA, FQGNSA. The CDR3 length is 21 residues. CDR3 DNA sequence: TGTGCCAGCAGCTTAGCGGTGTTGCAGGGGGTAGGGCGGGAGGCGTACTACGAGCAGTACTTC. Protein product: CASSLAVLQGVGREAYYEQYF.

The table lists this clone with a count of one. CDR3 nucleotide sequence: TGTGCCAGCAATCGAGCGGGGACCCAAGAGACCCAGTACTTC. Protein product: CASNRAGTQETQYF. The chain is built from TRBV9 and TRBJ2-5, with 7 bases aligning to TRBD2. The germline V gene has CDR1 SGDLS and CDR2 YYNGEE. The CDR3 spans 14 residues. V was clipped by 6 bases and J by 1 base; unmatched bases: 6.

CDR3 nucleotides: TGTGCCAGCAGTCGAACGATGGCGGGAGGACTCCAAGAGACCCAGTACTTC. Translation: CASSRTMAGGLQETQYF. J is TRBJ2-5 and V is TRBV4-2, with TRBD2 matching over 8 bases. Germline V CDR1 and CDR2: LGHNA, YNFKEQ. This CDR3 is 17 amino acids long. V trimming: 6 bases; J trimming: 1 base; junction bases outside the gene matches: 13.

The CDR3 DNA follows: TGCGCCAGCAGCCAAGATTGGTCTAGCGGGAGCTATGAGCAGTTCTTC. Amino acid sequence: CASSQDWSSGSYEQFF. The rearrangement links TRBV4-3 to TRBJ2-1, with TRBD2 identical over 10 bases. Trimming at V came to 0 bases and at J to 8 bases, leaving 7 bases not matched to a gene. Germline CDR1 LGHNA, CDR2 YSLEER. The CDR3 is 16 residues long.

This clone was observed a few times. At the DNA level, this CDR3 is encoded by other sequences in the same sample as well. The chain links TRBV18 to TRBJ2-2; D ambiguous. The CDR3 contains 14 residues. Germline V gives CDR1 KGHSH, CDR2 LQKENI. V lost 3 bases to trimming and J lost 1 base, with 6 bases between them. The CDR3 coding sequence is TGTGCCAGCTCACCCAGACAGAACACCGGGGAGCTGTTTTTT. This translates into CASSPRQNTGELFF. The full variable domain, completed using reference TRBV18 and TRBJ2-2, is NAGVMQNPRHLVRRRGQEARLRCSPMKGHSHVYWYRQLPEEGLKFMVYLQKENIIDESGMPKERFSAEFPKEGPSILRIQQVVRGDSAAYFCASSPRQNTGELFFGEGSRLTVL.

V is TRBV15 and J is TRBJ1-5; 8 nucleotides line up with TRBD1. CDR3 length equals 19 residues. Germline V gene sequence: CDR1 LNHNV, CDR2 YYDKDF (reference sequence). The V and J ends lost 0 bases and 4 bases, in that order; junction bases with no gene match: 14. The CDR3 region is CATSRELVRGRLANQPQHF. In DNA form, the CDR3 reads TGTGCCACCAGCAGAGAGTTAGTCAGGGGGCGCTTAGCGAATCAGCCCCAGCATTTT.

The CDR3 DNA reads as TGTGCCAGCAGCTTAAGGCGAAGGCAGGGGGCCACCGGGGAGCTGTTTTTT. Translation gives CASSLRRRQGATGELFF. The V call is TRBV11-2, the J call TRBJ2-2; TRBD1 agrees at 8 bases. The CDR3 sequence is 17 residues long. The V segment lost 2 bases and the J segment 4 bases; nucleotides outside the gene matches: 9. In germline, CDR1 is SGHAT, CDR2 FQNNGV.

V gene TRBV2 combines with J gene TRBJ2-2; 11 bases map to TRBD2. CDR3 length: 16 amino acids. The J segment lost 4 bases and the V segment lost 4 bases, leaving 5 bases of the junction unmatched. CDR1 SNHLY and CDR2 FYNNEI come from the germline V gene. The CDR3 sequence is CASSGGSGRGTGELFF. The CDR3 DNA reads TGTGCCAGCAGTGGTGGTAGCGGGAGGGGCACCGGGGAGCTGTTTTTT. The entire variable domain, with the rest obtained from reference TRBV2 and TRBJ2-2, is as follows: EPEVTQTPSHQVTQMGQEVILRCVPISNHLYFYWYRQILGQKVEFLVSFYNNEISEKSEIFDDQFSVERPDGSNFTLKIRSTKLEDSAMYFCASSGGSGRGTGELFFGEGSRLTVL.

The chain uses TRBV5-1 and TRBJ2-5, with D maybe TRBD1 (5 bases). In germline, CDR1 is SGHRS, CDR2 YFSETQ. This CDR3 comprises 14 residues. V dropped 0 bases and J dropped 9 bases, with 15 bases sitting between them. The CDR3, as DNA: TGCGCCAGCAGCTTGGCCCTGGGGCTACGGGCCCAGTACTTC. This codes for CASSLALGLRAQYF. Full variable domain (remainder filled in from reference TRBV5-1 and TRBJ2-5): KAGVTQTPRYLIKTRGQQVTLSCSPISGHRSVSWYQQTPGQGLQFLFEYFSETQRNKGNFPGRFSGRQFSNSRSEMNVSTLELGDSALYLCASSLALGLRAQYFGPGTRLLVL.

The CDR3 DNA is TGCGCCAGCAGCTTGGGGCAGGCGAACACTGAAGCTTTCTTT. It yields the protein CASSLGQANTEAFF. The chain employs TRBV5-1 and TRBJ1-1; D ambiguous. Deletions cut 0 bases from V and 1 base from J, with 7 bases between. The CDR3 totals 14 residues. CDR1 and CDR2 from the germline V gene are SGHRS and YFSETQ.

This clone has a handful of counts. CDR3 loop: CASRTGLASYNEQFF. DNA for the CDR3: TGTGCCAGCAGGACGGGGTTAGCCTCCTACAATGAGCAGTTCTTC. The rearrangement joins TRBV6-1 to TRBJ2-1; D is possibly TRBD2 (5 bases). Trimming pared 6 bases from V and 0 bases from J, leaving 12 bases between. Germline V gives CDR1 MNHNS, CDR2 SASEGT. The CDR3 is 15 amino acids.

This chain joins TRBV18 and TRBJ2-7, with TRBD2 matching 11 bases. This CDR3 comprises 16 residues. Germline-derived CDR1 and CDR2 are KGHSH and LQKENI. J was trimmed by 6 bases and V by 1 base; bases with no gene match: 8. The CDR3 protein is CASSPLSGRVSIEQYF. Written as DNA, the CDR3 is TGTGCCAGCTCACCACTTAGCGGGAGGGTCTCCATCGAGCAGTACTTC.

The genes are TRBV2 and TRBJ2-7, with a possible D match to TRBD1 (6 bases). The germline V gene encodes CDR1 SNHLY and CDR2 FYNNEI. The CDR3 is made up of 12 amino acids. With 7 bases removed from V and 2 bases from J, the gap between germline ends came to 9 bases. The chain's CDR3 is CASNRETYEQYF. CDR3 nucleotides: TGTGCCAGCAACAGGGAAACCTACGAGCAGTACTTC.

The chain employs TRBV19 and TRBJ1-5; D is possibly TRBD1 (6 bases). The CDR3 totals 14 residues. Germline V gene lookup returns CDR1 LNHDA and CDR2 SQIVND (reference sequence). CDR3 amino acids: CACGGQVRNQPQHF. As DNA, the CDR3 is TGTGCTTGCGGGGGGCAGGTCCGCAATCAGCCCCAGCATTTT.